These T cell receptor beta chains were read from a single sample in a study of response to subunit inactivated influenza vaccine. TCRdb ran MiXCR on the RT-PCR reads and lists one entry per CDR3 protein. The sample has more than 600,000 distinct CDR3 sequences; less than 20% are singletons. Sequenced material: PBMCs from blood, taken 5 days after vaccination. The receptors here all came from a middle-aged man who received an inactivated influenza vaccine. The CDR3 runs from the conserved cysteine through the conserved F or W.

J: TRBJ2-1
V: TRBV30
length: 14
CDR3: CAWSRSSLYNEQFF

J: TRBJ1-1
V: TRBV7-2
length: 14
CDR3: CASRKGSENTEAFF

J: TRBJ2-7
V: TRBV29-1
length: 14
CDR3: CSVETGTPSYEQYF

J: TRBJ2-2
V: TRBV6-1
length: 17
CDR3: CASSKPGLASVGGELFF

J: TRBJ1-1
V: TRBV6-4
length: 13
CDR3: CASSRTENTEAFF

J: TRBJ2-3
V: TRBV4-1
length: 17
CDR3: CASSQLTSADSTDTQYF

J: TRBJ2-5
V: TRBV12-3/TRBV12-4
length: 16
CDR3: CASSRGQGTLQETQYF

J: TRBJ2-1
V: TRBV27
length: 14
CDR3: CASSKGQGANEQFF

J: TRBJ2-1
V: TRBV20-1
length: 13
CDR3: CSARGGIIYEQFF

J: TRBJ2-7
V: TRBV5-1
length: 15
CDR3: CASSLGVRTVVEQYF

J: TRBJ2-1
V: TRBV6-4
length: 12
CDR3: CASSDVGGLHFF

J: TRBJ2-1
V: TRBV7-3
length: 17
CDR3: CASSRGQGATIYNEQFF

J: TRBJ2-1
V: TRBV7-2
length: 15
CDR3: CASSNERGRYNEQFF

J: TRBJ2-1
V: TRBV30
length: 12
CDR3: CACPGGYNEQFF

J: TRBJ2-3
V: TRBV12-3/TRBV12-4
length: 13
CDR3: CASRQLATDTQYF

J: TRBJ2-1
V: TRBV20-1
length: 15
CDR3: CSARPNRDTYNEQFF

J: TRBJ2-3
V: TRBV11-2
length: 16
CDR3: CASSLDQGGSADTQYF

J: TRBJ2-7
V: TRBV5-1
length: 15
CDR3: CASTPPPPGNYEQYF

J: TRBJ2-7
V: TRBV2
length: 13
CDR3: CASSWDRGYEQYF

J: TRBJ2-3
V: TRBV29-1
length: 14
CDR3: CSVVASGNTDTQYF

J: TRBJ1-2
V: TRBV20-1
length: 15
CDR3: CSARDASVESYGYTF

J: TRBJ2-2
V: TRBV27
length: 18
CDR3: CASSLSLTGGANTGELFF

J: TRBJ1-1
V: TRBV6-9
length: 13
CDR3: CASRRTGAPEAFF

J: TRBJ2-1
V: TRBV27
length: 16
CDR3: CASSLGTVGSYNEQFF

J: TRBJ2-7
V: TRBV20-1
length: 13
CDR3: CSARDKGSYEQYF

J: TRBJ2-3
V: TRBV7-9
length: 15
CDR3: CASSTWAGGQDTQYF

J: TRBJ2-5
V: TRBV5-1
length: 17
CDR3: CASSPVGGRLLGETQYF

J: TRBJ2-1
V: TRBV20-1
length: 14
CDR3: CSATGTSAYNEQFF

J: TRBJ2-1
V: TRBV25-1
length: 16
CDR3: CASSAQTSGPYNEQFF

J: TRBJ1-5
V: TRBV19
length: 15
CDR3: CASSFPGTENQPQHF

J: TRBJ1-2
V: TRBV12-3/TRBV12-4
length: 15
CDR3: CASSPNRGRGYGYTF

J: TRBJ1-1
V: TRBV20-1
length: 16
CDR3: CSARDPSQGTDTEAFF

J: TRBJ2-1
V: TRBV7-3
length: 17
CDR3: CASSLTVGGITYNEQFF

J: TRBJ2-7
V: TRBV20-1
length: 15
CDR3: CSAKRGTSGRASEYF

J: TRBJ1-1
V: TRBV5-1
length: 14
CDR3: CASSPRTGDTEAFF

J: TRBJ1-6
V: TRBV20-1
length: 12
CDR3: CSASSRGSPLHF